These 30 T cell receptor beta chains came from one sample sequenced in a study of blood T cell repertoires in COVID-19. The table came from immunoSEQ multiplex PCR; TCRdb's copy has only in-frame clones and leaves some out. Among more than 80,000 clones listed, 90% were seen once. Specimen: peripheral blood. These TCRs come from a man younger than 30 with COVID-19, enrolled during active disease.

The V gene is TRBV30, the J gene TRBJ2-2, with D possibly being TRBD2 (6 bases). This CDR3 is built from 13 residues. The V end was cut by 0 bases, the J end by 8 bases, with 10 bases between. Germline-derived CDR1 and CDR2 are GTSNPN and SVGIG (reference sequence). The CDR3 region is CAWSVVGGGELFF. The CDR3 DNA follows: TGTGCCTGGAGTGTTGTGGGAGGTGGGGAGCTGTTTTTT. Full variable domain (rest looked up from reference TRBV30 and TRBJ2-2): SQTIHQWPATLVQPVGSPLSLECTVEGTSNPNLYWYRQAAGRGLQLLFYSVGIGQISSEVPQNLSASRPQDRQFILSSKKLLLSDSGFYLCAWSVVGGGELFFGEGSRLTVL.

The rearrangement joins TRBV11-3 to TRBJ2-1; D is uncertain. Per the germline V gene, CDR1 is SGHNT and CDR2 is YENEEA. Trimming left V 1 base short and J 0 bases short, with 7 bases between. This CDR3 contains 15 residues. The CDR3 bases are TGTGCCAGCAGCTTAGGGGCAACCTCCTACAATGAGCAGTTCTTC. It encodes CASSLGATSYNEQFF.

The chain links TRBV11-3 to TRBJ2-6; D is unclear. In germline, CDR1 is SGHNT, CDR2 YENEEA. The CDR3 is 16 residues long. V lost 3 bases to trimming and J lost 0 bases, with 9 bases between them. The CDR3 protein is CASSFTLISGANVLTF. The CDR3 DNA reads TGTGCCAGCAGCTTCACCCTAATCTCTGGGGCCAACGTCCTGACTTTC.

The CDR3 nucleotides are TGTGCCAGCATCCGGGACAGGGGCACCGGGGAGCTGTTTTTT. Protein sequence: CASIRDRGTGELFF. V usage is TRBV2 and J usage is TRBJ2-2, with 10 nucleotides matching TRBD1. From germline, CDR1 is SNHLY and CDR2 FYNNEI. This CDR3 spans 14 amino acids. V was clipped by 7 bases and J by 4 bases; unmatched bases: 3. Combining the CDR3 with reference TRBV2 and TRBJ2-2 gives the whole variable domain EPEVTQTPSHQVTQMGQEVILRCVPISNHLYFYWYRQILGQKVEFLVSFYNNEISEKSEIFDDQFSVERPDGSNFTLKIRSTKLEDSAMYFCASIRDRGTGELFFGEGSRLTVL.

V is TRBV5-4 and J is TRBJ2-5; 8 bases are shared with TRBD2. V lost 2 bases, J lost 2 bases, and 11 bases stayed unmatched. CDR3 length: 17 residues. Germline CDR1 is SGHNT and CDR2 is YYREEE (reference sequence). Here the CDR3 reads CASSFGPTSAPQETQYF. In nucleotides, the CDR3 is TGTGCCAGCAGCTTTGGTCCGACTAGCGCACCACAAGAGACCCAGTACTTC.

This clone was counted a few times. The chain uses TRBV7-8 and TRBJ2-7; TRBD2 matches 12 bases. With V trimmed by 1 base and J by 5 bases, 6 bases remained unmatched. The CDR3 runs to 16 residues. In germline, CDR1 is SGHVS, CDR2 FQNEAQ. CDR3 nucleotides: TGTGCCAGCAGCTTAGGAGTTCCTAGCGGGAGGGACGAGCAGTACTTC. This encodes CASSLGVPSGRDEQYF.

This clone came up once. V and J are TRBV2 and TRBJ2-2, with 9 bases lining up with TRBD2. After removal of 6 bases from V and 3 bases from J, the junction contained 2 bases not matched to a gene. Germline V gives CDR1 SNHLY, CDR2 FYNNEI. This CDR3 has 14 residues. CDR3 nucleotides: TGTGCCAGCAGGGGCGGGAGGGACACCGGGGAGCTGTTTTTT. It translates to CASRGGRDTGELFF. Together with reference TRBV2 and TRBJ2-2, the CDR3 gives the full variable domain: EPEVTQTPSHQVTQMGQEVILRCVPISNHLYFYWYRQILGQKVEFLVSFYNNEISEKSEIFDDQFSVERPDGSNFTLKIRSTKLEDSAMYFCASRGGRDTGELFFGEGSRLTVL.

The rearrangement joins TRBV9 to TRBJ2-7, with TRBD1 matching 8 bases. Germline lookup yields CDR1 SGDLS and CDR2 YYNGEE. With 0 bases clipped from V and 3 bases from J, the junction kept 11 bases outside the gene matches. CDR3 size: 17 residues. Here the CDR3 DNA reads TGTGCCAGCAGCGTAGCCCCGACAGGGGCCCTATTCTACGAGCAGTACTTC. Translated: CASSVAPTGALFYEQYF.

About this clone itself: An end of the junction differs from the germline gene, which may be a read error. The chain couples TRBV7-7 to TRBJ2-2, with TRBD1 matching 7 bases. The CDR3 loop spans 15 amino acids. Per germline, CDR1 SSHAT and CDR2 FNYEAQ (reference sequence). In DNA form, the CDR3 reads TGTGCTAGCAGCCCGGACAGGCGGAACACCGGGGAGCTGTTTTTT. Amino acids: CASSPDRRNTGELFF.

Only one count was recorded for this clone. The chain joins TRBV7-9 to TRBJ2-7; TRBD2 matches at 11 bases. Trimming cost V 3 bases and J 5 bases; bases outside gene matches: 9. This CDR3 comprises 16 residues. The germline CDR1 and CDR2 sequences are SEHNR and FQNEAQ (reference sequence). Here the CDR3 DNA reads TGTGCCAGCAGCTTTAGCGGGAGGGTCACCGTCCACGAGCAGTACTTC. This encodes CASSFSGRVTVHEQYF.

The chain combines TRBV6-4 with TRBJ2-3; 8 bases align to TRBD2. The ends lost 0 bases at V and 0 bases at J; junction bases unmatched: 2. Germline V gene lookup returns CDR1 MRHNA and CDR2 SNTAGT. This CDR3 spans 16 amino acids. The DNA for the CDR3 is TGTGCCAGCAGTGACTCGCCTAGCGGGAGCACAGATACGCAGTATTTT. This encodes CASSDSPSGSTDTQYF.

This chain uses TRBV7-9 with TRBJ2-1, with D perhaps TRBD1 (6 bases). Germline lookup yields CDR1 SEHNR and CDR2 FQNEAQ (reference sequence). This CDR3 has 13 residues. Trimming removed 6 bases from V and 9 bases from J, with 15 bases in between. CDR3 coding DNA: TGTGCCAGCAGGGATAGACAGGCAAGTGAGCAGTTCTTC. Translating it yields CASRDRQASEQFF.

This rearrangement joins TRBV12-5 to TRBJ2-1; 7 nucleotides agree with TRBD1. Germline V CDR1 and CDR2: LGHNT, FRNRAP. V lost 1 base and J lost 7; bases outside the gene matches: 4. This CDR3 is 14 amino acids long. CDR3 loop: CASGLGHRGNEQFF. The DNA of the CDR3 is TGTGCTAGTGGTTTGGGGCACAGGGGAAATGAGCAGTTCTTC.

The CDR3 bases are TGCAGCGTTTCATCGACAGGGGGGCCTTGGTATGGCTACACCTTC. It encodes CSVSSTGGPWYGYTF. The chain couples TRBV29-1 to TRBJ1-2; 9 nucleotides line up with TRBD1. Germline loops: CDR1 SQVTM, CDR2 ANQGSEA. The V gene end was trimmed by 5 bases and the J gene end by 5 bases; junction bases not matched to a gene: 12. This CDR3 has 15 amino acids.

The V gene is TRBV6-5, the J gene TRBJ1-5; D is ambiguous. Trimming took off 9 bases at V and 4 bases at J, with 16 bases between the two ends. The CDR3 is 14 amino acids. Germline assignment: CDR1 MNHEY and CDR2 SVGAGI. CDR3 nucleotide sequence: TGTGCCAGTGGGCCATCAGCCGGAAATCAGCCCCAGCATTTT. Its protein product is CASGPSAGNQPQHF.

The V gene is TRBV7-6, the J gene TRBJ1-3; unclear D gene. Germline CDR1 SGHVS, CDR2 FNYEAQ. This CDR3 has 14 amino acids. With 2 bases removed from V and 0 bases from J, the gap between germline ends came to 5 bases. The CDR3 DNA reads TGTGCCAGCAGCTTACGAGGCTCTGGAAACACCATATATTTT. As protein: CASSLRGSGNTIYF. The whole variable domain, filled in from reference TRBV7-6 and TRBJ1-3, reads GAGVSQSPRYKVTKRGQDVALRCDPISGHVSLYWYRQALGQGPEFLTYFNYEAQQDKSGLPNDRFSAERPEGSISTLTIQRTEQRDSAMYRCASSLRGSGNTIYFGEGSWLTVV.

This clone has a single count. The chain is built from TRBV6-5 and TRBJ2-7; 9 positions match TRBD1. Germline CDR1 reads MNHEY; CDR2 reads SVGAGI. After removal of 5 bases from V and 5 bases from J, the junction contained 7 bases not matched to a gene. The CDR3 runs 14 residues. The CDR3 is CASSTGGALDEQYF. CDR3 in DNA: TGTGCCAGCAGTACAGGGGGCGCACTCGACGAGCAGTACTTC.

As concerns this clone: Different DNA sequences within this sample yield the same CDR3. The chain joins TRBV6-5 to TRBJ2-7; 11 bases align to TRBD2. CDR3 size: 14 residues. Per germline, CDR1 MNHEY and CDR2 SVGAGI. V shed 4 bases, J shed 3 bases, and the junction held 2 bases outside the gene matches. This CDR3 is CASSLLAGDYEQYF. In nucleotides, the CDR3 is TGTGCCAGCAGTTTACTAGCGGGAGACTACGAGCAGTACTTC.

This rearrangement joins TRBV27 to TRBJ1-2; the match to TRBD1 covers 9 bases. V shed 6 bases and J 6 bases; nucleotides not matched to a gene: 8. Germline CDR1 and CDR2: MNHEY and SMNVEV (reference sequence). There are 14 residues in the CDR3. The CDR3 DNA follows: TGTGCCAGCAGCGCTGGACAGGGGATAGATGGCTACACCTTC. This translates into CASSAGQGIDGYTF.

The J gene is TRBJ2-7, the V gene TRBV29-1; TRBD1 agrees at 11 bases. V lost 2 bases and J lost 2; bases outside the gene matches: 11. This CDR3 spans 17 amino acids. Looked up from germline, CDR1 is SQVTM and CDR2 is ANQGSEA. The CDR3 loop is CSVEWGTGGKLTYEQYF. The CDR3 DNA reads TGCAGCGTTGAATGGGGGACAGGGGGGAAACTCACCTACGAGCAGTACTTC.

The chain links TRBV5-1 to TRBJ2-7, with TRBD1 matching 10 bases. The V and J ends lost 4 bases and 3 bases, in that order; junction bases with no gene match: 10. The CDR3 contains 16 residues. The germline V gene encodes CDR1 SGHRS and CDR2 YFSETQ. The CDR3 loop is CASSAGGQGGLYEQYF. In nucleotides, the CDR3 is TGCGCCAGCAGCGCGGGAGGACAGGGGGGACTCTACGAGCAGTACTTC.

The chain couples TRBV7-9 to TRBJ1-6; 8 bases match TRBD1. The germline V gene has CDR1 SEHNR and CDR2 FQNEAQ (reference sequence). Trimming at V came to 6 bases and at J to 10 bases, leaving 8 bases not matched to a gene. This CDR3 region has 14 residues. CDR3 coding DNA: TGTGCCAGCAGTCGGGGACAGGCAGCCTCACCCCTCCACTTT. Its protein product is CASSRGQAASPLHF.

The chain joins TRBV15 to TRBJ1-5; 7 bases fit TRBD1. With V trimmed by 1 base and J by 5 bases, 8 bases remained unmatched. CDR1 LNHNV and CDR2 YYDKDF come from the germline V gene (reference sequence). The CDR3 loop spans 16 amino acids. CDR3 bases: TGTGCCACCAGCAGAGGGTCCCGGGACAGATATCAGCCCCAGCATTTT. It specifies CATSRGSRDRYQPQHF.

The V call is TRBV27, the J call TRBJ2-7, with a tentative D call TRBD2 (6 bases). The V end lost 3 bases, the J end lost 4 bases, and 19 bases lay between the germline ends. Germline loops: CDR1 MNHEY, CDR2 SMNVEV (reference sequence). This CDR3 is 16 amino acids long. CDR3: CASSFSGDWVFYEQYF. CDR3 sequence (DNA): TGTGCCAGCAGTTTTAGCGGAGATTGGGTTTTTTACGAGCAGTACTTC.

The rearrangement uses TRBV11-2 and TRBJ1-6; 9 bases line up with TRBD1. This CDR3 has 15 residues. Germline V gene lookup returns CDR1 SGHAT and CDR2 FQNNGV. V shed 3 bases and J 3 bases; nucleotides not matched to a gene: 0. The CDR3 protein is CASSLDRGYNSPLHF. The DNA of the CDR3 is TGTGCCAGCAGCTTGGACAGGGGCTATAATTCACCCCTCCACTTT.

The chain links TRBV7-9 to TRBJ2-3; maybe TRBD1 (6 bases). Germline CDR1 is SEHNR and CDR2 is FQNEAQ (reference sequence). Deletions cut 1 base from V and 5 bases from J, with 7 bases between. The CDR3 contains 13 residues. The CDR3 DNA reads as TGTGCCAGCAGCTTAGGGGGGCTAGATACGCAGTATTTT. It codes for CASSLGGLDTQYF.

V gene TRBV2 combines with J gene TRBJ1-1, with D maybe TRBD1 (6 bases). The germline V and J ends were trimmed by 10 bases and 8 bases, with 20 bases remaining between them. The CDR3 covers 13 residues. From germline, CDR1 is SNHLY and CDR2 FYNNEI. The CDR3 DNA reads TGTGCCATCCTTGGGGGCGGCCCCAGGGAAGCTTTCTTT. Encoded protein: CAILGGGPREAFF.

This sequence joins TRBV25-1 and TRBJ2-1; 11 bases line up with TRBD2. This CDR3 is 15 amino acids long. V trimming: 4 bases; J trimming: 5 bases; junction bases outside the gene matches: 4. The germline V gene encodes CDR1 MGHDK and CDR2 SYGVNS. CDR3 DNA sequence: TGTGCCAGCAGTGGGACTAGCGGGTACCACAATGAGCAGTTCTTC. This sequence encodes CASSGTSGYHNEQFF.

This CDR3 reads CASGRALSYEQYF. In nucleotides, the CDR3 is TGTGCCAGTGGTAGGGCCCTATCCTACGAGCAGTACTTC. The chain has TRBV19 and TRBJ2-7, with no clear D. The ends were cut back, 8 bases at V and 1 base at J, with 12 bases in the middle. This CDR3 region has 13 residues. Germline CDR1 is LNHDA and CDR2 is SQIVND (reference sequence).

CDR3 in DNA: TGTGCCAGTAGTATGGATCTAGCGGCTTACCCCTACGAGCAGTACTTC. Protein product: CASSMDLAAYPYEQYF. This chain links TRBV19 with TRBJ2-7, with 7 positions matching TRBD2. V lost 3 bases and J lost 2; bases outside the gene matches: 10. The CDR3 loop spans 16 amino acids. Germline loops: CDR1 LNHDA, CDR2 SQIVND (reference sequence).